This T cell receptor (beta chain) was recorded in a study of long-term antiretroviral therapy in people with HIV (dated by TCRdb to 2022 to 2024). Describing the broader study: The earliest samples were collected roughly a decade before the 2015 WHO recommendation for immediate ART, at a time when ART was usually postponed until CD4 counts fell. A retrospective serial study tested whether ART initiation and durable HIV suppression were associated with changes in peripheral blood TRB repertoire composition and diversity. A total of 150 to 200 cryopreserved PBMC samples came from 25 to 35 adults with confirmed HIV infection and were collected serially over a mean of about six years (range 1-12). Of the approximately 28 participants with HIV, roughly twelve were female. No cross-contamination during QIAcube processing was seen in test extractions of a monoclonal T-cell line run alongside about 33 polyclonal samples. The investigation overall reported the following: Inferences about post-ART repertoire changes were limited because no data were available on ART adherence, viral resistance or therapy changes. Unsorted PBMC were profiled instead of sorted CD4+ and CD8+ T cells because pre-ART samples had limited cell numbers. ART initiation was associated with a significant increase in TRB diversity, but diversity stayed significantly below transplant donor controls even after long-term ART. HIV repertoires had narrower CDR3 length ranges than controls, and the network structure suggested an antigen-experienced repertoire that shifted only slightly toward naive after ART. Limited PBMC availability meant only the TCR beta chain was sequenced, without alpha chain pairing. Expanded TRB clones identified before ART initiation dominated the repertoire across all time points, though the dominance fluctuated and decreased in many PLHIV after ART. The samples span the years 2004 to 2017, and the ART regimens used at that time may not be as effective as current regimens.

Remarks on this clone: Its antigen is currently not known. No per-base quality is available; no much larger clone lies one base away.

The CDR3 covers 14 residues, taking in both the cysteine and the phenylalanine. Just the 42-base CDR3 DNA is kept, in frame starting at base 1. The germline V gene provides CDR1 SGDLS and CDR2 YYNGEE. Trimming takes 3 bases off V and 10 bases off J; junction bases not matched to a gene: 6. Sequencing of the TRB variable region was done with the immunoSEQ hsTCRB v3.0 assay at survey level resolution. The targeted TRB sequencing depth was roughly 40,000-55,000 T-cell genomes per sample. Pooled TRB libraries were sequenced on an Illumina MiSeq with a v3 150-cycle kit. Processing in the source paper ran as follows. Repertoire analysis ran in R within a reproducible Nextflow workflow covering QC, data transformation and analysis. LymphoSeq2, an R package for AIRR-Seq data exploration, was used to implement custom analyses. Several samples yielding fewer than 5000 total TRB sequences were excluded, leaving 188 analyzed HIV repertoires. Among the approximately 180 retained HIV repertoires, 55 to 60 were collected before ART initiation and 120 to 140 after ART initiation. Each repertoire was downsampled to 5000 TRB nucleotide sequences, and summary statistics were averaged across 100 downsampling iterations. Only TRB sequences with CDR3 regions of at least seven amino acids were retained for analysis. Diversity was measured with a Shannon entropy-derived clonality score and the Gini coefficient. Repertoire networks linked the top 5000 CDR3 amino acid sequences whenever two sequences differed by an edit distance of one. GLIPH2 predicted antigen specificity groups and MHC restriction for TRB CDR3 amino acid sequences. To flag known CMV, EBV, HIV or tissue antigen associations, CDR3 amino acid sequences were matched against VDJdb and McPAS-TCR. Pre-ART, post-ART and control groups were compared with Wilcoxon signed-rank tests and Holm-Bonferroni correction. TCRdb retrieved this table from immuneACCESS and kept in-frame rearrangements only. Not all clones are present; in checked studies, unresolved V genes account for under half, and no reason is known for the remainder. V and J calls and clone size are copied from that table; D and trimming were computed from the DNA. The sample table lists 30,000 to 40,000 clones, 60% to 85% of them with a count of one. Roughly 7.2% of the sample comes from the top ten.

To be included, a participant needed at least one PBMC sample from before ART initiation plus at least two post-ART samples. Treatment was received in the United States of America by all participants with HIV. Cryopreserved samples of 1-10 million PBMC were thawed and washed before DNA extraction. At the time of the earliest PBMC sample, participants with HIV were aged between roughly 20 and 55 years. PBMC samples from each participant spanned 1-4 timepoints before ART initiation and 2-8 timepoints after ART initiation, with a median of 7 samples. Serial HIV viral load, CD4+ T-cell count, ART history and demographic data were obtained for every participant. Genomic DNA was extracted from unsorted PBMC with a Qiagen kit on a QIAcube, processed in batches of 12 samples.

The clonotype comes from a woman aged 45-59 years with HIV. The specimen was unsorted PBMCs, collected 2 years after starting antiretroviral therapy. The chain uses TRBV9 and TRBJ2-1, with TRBD2 matching 11 junction bases. The CDR3 loop reads CASSAWTSGPEQFF. Read as DNA, the sequence is TGTGCCAGCAGCGCTTGGACTAGCGGGCCCGAGCAGTTCTTC.